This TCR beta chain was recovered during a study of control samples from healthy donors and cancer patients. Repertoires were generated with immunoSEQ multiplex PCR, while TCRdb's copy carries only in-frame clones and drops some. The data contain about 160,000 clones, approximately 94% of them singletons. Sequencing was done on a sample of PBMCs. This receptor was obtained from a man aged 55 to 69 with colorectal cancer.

Here the CDR3 reads CATSDGQGPRGYTF. CDR3 nucleotides: TGTGCCACCAGTGATGGGCAGGGGCCTCGGGGCTACACCTTC. The rearrangement uses TRBV24-1 and TRBJ1-2; possible D gene TRBD1, 6 bases. V lost 3 bases and J lost 8, with 15 bases in between. Germline assignment: CDR1 KGHDR and CDR2 SFDVKD. The CDR3 covers 14 residues.